These 8 T cell receptor beta chains were all obtained from the same sample, sequenced in a study of T-cell reconstitution after alpha-beta-depleted transplantation in children. Unique molecular identifiers were built into the TCRbeta library. One entry per CDR3 protein results from TCRdb running MiXCR on the PCR reads. The sample carries about 830,000 distinct CDR3 sequences, roughly 16% recorded once. The sequences come from PBMCs, mostly from graft donor cells, collected 360 days after TCRalphabeta/CD19-depleted stem cell transplant. Receptors originate from a male patient between 10 and 17 years old who had a stem cell transplant for acute lymphoblastic leukemia, so the T cells may come from the graft donor.

This clonotype was counted only a few times. The chain has TRBV2 and TRBJ2-3; 9 nucleotides agree with TRBD1. The germline V gene encodes CDR1 SNHLY and CDR2 FYNNEI. Trimming at V came to 8 bases and at J to 1 base, leaving 7 bases not matched to a gene. This CDR3 has 15 amino acids. The CDR3 loop is CASARTGAGTDTQYF. CDR3 bases: TGTGCCAGCGCTCGGACAGGGGCGGGCACAGATACGCAGTATTTT.

The V and J genes are TRBV11-2 and TRBJ2-1, with TRBD2 as a possible D gene (6 bases). Germline V gene sequence: CDR1 SGHAT, CDR2 FQNNGV. The CDR3 has 17 amino acids. V lost 4 bases, J lost 2 bases, and 18 bases lay in between. The DNA of the CDR3 is TGTGCCAGCAGCTCATTGTATGAGCGGGCCGCCTACAATGAGCAGTTCTTC. As protein: CASSSLYERAAYNEQFF.

This clonotype showed up just a few times. The genes are TRBV4-1 and TRBJ2-5; 9 positions match TRBD2. The CDR3 contains 15 residues. Trimming removed 5 bases from V and 2 bases from J; junction bases left unmatched: 6. The germline V gene has CDR1 MGHRA and CDR2 YSYEKL. The CDR3 loop is CASSVRTSEQETQYF. The CDR3 DNA is TGCGCCAGCAGCGTCCGGACTAGCGAACAAGAGACCCAGTACTTC.

This clonotype was counted only a few times. This chain connects TRBV15 to TRBJ2-2; TRBD2 matches 13 bases. From germline, CDR1 is LNHNV and CDR2 YYDKDF (reference sequence). Germline trimming cut 5 bases from V and 13 bases from J; bases unmatched to any gene: 10. CDR3 length: 15 residues. The CDR3 bases are TGTGCCACCAGCGAACCCGCGGGACTAGCGGGACGGCTGTTTTTT. Its translation is CATSEPAGLAGRLFF.

This clonotype showed up just a few times. The gene calls are TRBV7-9 and TRBJ2-5; D tentatively reads TRBD1 or TRBD2 (6 bases each). The germline V gene has CDR1 SEHNR and CDR2 FQNEAQ (reference sequence). The ends were cut back, 2 bases at V and 7 bases at J, with 23 bases in the middle. The CDR3 spans 17 residues. The CDR3 DNA sequence: TGTGCCAGCAGCTTAACCCCCTACAGGGAGGCCCCAGGGACCCAGTACTTC. Its translation is CASSLTPYREAPGTQYF. The whole variable domain, remainder taken from reference TRBV7-9 and TRBJ2-5, is DTGVSQNPRHKITKRGQNVTFRCDPISEHNRLYWYRQTLGQGPEFLTYFQNEAQLEKSRLLSDRFSAERPKGSFSTLEIQRTEQGDSAMYLCASSLTPYREAPGTQYFGPGTRLLVL.

The chain is built from TRBV19 and TRBJ2-2; D possibly corresponds to TRBD2 (6 bases). Germline-derived CDR1 and CDR2 are LNHDA and SQIVND (reference sequence). V lost 7 bases to trimming and J lost 7 bases, with 16 bases between them. The CDR3 extends over 14 amino acids. Written as DNA, the CDR3 is TGTGCCAGTACGCGACTAGGCGCGGTCGGGGAGCTGTTTTTT. It is translated as CASTRLGAVGELFF.

The chain is built from TRBV20-1 and TRBJ1-5; 8 nucleotides agree with TRBD1. J lost 0 bases, V lost 1 base, and 8 bases had no gene match. Germline values: CDR1 DFQATT, CDR2 SNEGSKA (reference sequence). This CDR3 has 17 amino acids. The CDR3 DNA sequence: TGCAGTGCTAGAGGGACAGGGATCGGTATTAGCAATCAGCCCCAGCATTTT. It specifies CSARGTGIGISNQPQHF.

This clonotype has only one observation. V is TRBV12-3 or TRBV12-4 and J is TRBJ2-7; D not certain. The CDR3 has 14 residues. V was trimmed by 4 bases and J by 5 bases, leaving 15 bases between them. The DNA for the CDR3 is TGTGCCAGCAGTTCCGACGGTATAGGCGACGAGCAGTACTTC. Residues: CASSSDGIGDEQYF.